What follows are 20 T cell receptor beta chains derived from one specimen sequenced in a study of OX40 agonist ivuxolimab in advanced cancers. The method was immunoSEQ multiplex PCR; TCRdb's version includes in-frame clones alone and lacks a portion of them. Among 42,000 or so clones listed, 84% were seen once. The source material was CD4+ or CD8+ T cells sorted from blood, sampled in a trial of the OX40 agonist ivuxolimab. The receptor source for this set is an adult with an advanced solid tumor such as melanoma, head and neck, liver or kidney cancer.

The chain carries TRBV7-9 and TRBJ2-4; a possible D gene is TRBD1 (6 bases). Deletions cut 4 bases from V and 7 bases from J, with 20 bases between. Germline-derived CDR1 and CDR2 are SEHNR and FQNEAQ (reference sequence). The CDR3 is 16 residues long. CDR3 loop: CASSSIWTEDMNIQYF. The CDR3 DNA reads TGTGCCAGCAGCTCCATCTGGACAGAGGATATGAACATTCAGTACTTC.

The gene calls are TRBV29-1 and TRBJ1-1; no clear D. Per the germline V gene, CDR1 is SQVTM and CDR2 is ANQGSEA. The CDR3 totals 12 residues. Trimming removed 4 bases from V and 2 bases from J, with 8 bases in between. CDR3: CSVVMPNTEAFF. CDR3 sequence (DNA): TGCAGCGTTGTTATGCCCAACACTGAAGCTTTCTTT.

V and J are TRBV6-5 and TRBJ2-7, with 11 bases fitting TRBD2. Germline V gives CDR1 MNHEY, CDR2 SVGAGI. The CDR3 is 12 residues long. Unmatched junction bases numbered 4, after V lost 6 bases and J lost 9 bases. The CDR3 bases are TGTGCCAGCAGGACTGGACTAGCGGGGCAGTACTTC. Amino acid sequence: CASRTGLAGQYF.

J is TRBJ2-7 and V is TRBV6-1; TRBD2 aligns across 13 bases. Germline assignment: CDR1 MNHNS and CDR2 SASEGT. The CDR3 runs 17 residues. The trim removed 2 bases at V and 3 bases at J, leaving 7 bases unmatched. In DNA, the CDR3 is TGTGCCAGCAGTGAATTCCTGGGACTAGCGGGAAACTACGAGCAGTACTTC. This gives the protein CASSEFLGLAGNYEQYF.

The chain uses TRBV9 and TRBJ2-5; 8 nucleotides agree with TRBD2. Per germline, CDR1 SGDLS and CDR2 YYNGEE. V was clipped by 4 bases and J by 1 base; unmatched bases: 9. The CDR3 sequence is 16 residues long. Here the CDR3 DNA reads TGTGCCAGCAGCCTAGGGCTAGCGGGCCTCCAAGAGACCCAGTACTTC. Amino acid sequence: CASSLGLAGLQETQYF.

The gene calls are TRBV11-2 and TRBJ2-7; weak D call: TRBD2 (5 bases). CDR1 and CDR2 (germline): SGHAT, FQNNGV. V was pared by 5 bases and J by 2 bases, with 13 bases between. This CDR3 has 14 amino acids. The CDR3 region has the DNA TGTGCCAGCAGCCTCGCGGGCGGCGCCTACGAGCAGTACTTC. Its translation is CASSLAGGAYEQYF.

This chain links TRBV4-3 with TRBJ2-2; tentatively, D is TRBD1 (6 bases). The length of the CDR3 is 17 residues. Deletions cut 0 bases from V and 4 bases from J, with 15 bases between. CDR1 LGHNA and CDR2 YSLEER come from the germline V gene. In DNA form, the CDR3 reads TGCGCCAGCAGCCAAGATTTATGGGACACCTCCACCGGGGAGCTGTTTTTT. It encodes CASSQDLWDTSTGELFF.

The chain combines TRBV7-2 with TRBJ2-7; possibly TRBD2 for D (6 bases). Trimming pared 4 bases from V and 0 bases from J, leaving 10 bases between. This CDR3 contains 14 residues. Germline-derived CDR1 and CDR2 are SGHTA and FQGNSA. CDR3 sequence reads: CASSWGTGSYEQYF. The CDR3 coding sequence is TGTGCCAGCAGCTGGGGGACTGGCTCCTACGAGCAGTACTTC.

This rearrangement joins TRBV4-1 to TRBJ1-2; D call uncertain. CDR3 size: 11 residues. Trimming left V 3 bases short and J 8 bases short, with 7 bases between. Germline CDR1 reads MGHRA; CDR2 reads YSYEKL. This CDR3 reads CASSQGFGYTF. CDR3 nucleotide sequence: TGCGCCAGCAGCCAGGGGTTCGGCTACACCTTC.

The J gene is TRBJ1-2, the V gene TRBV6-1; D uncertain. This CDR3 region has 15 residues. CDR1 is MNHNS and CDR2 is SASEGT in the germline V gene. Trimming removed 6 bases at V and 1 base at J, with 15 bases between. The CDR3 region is CASRVGLGLNYGYTF. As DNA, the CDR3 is TGTGCCAGCAGAGTGGGTCTCGGGCTTAACTATGGCTACACCTTC.

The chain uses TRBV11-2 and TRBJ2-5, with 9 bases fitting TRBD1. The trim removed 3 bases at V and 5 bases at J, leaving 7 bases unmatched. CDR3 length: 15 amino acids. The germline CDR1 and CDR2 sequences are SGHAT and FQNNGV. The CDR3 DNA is TGTGCCAGCAGCTTTGGCACAGGGGGCCAGGAGACCCAGTACTTC. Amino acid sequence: CASSFGTGGQETQYF.

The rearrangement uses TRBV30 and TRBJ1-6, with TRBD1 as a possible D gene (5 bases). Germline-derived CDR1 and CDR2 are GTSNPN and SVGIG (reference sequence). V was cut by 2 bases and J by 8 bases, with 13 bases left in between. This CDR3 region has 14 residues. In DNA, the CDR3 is TGTGCCTGGAGTCCAGGGAGGGCCGATTCACCCCTCCACTTT. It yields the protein CAWSPGRADSPLHF. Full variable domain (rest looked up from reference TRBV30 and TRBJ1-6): SQTIHQWPATLVQPVGSPLSLECTVEGTSNPNLYWYRQAAGRGLQLLFYSVGIGQISSEVPQNLSASRPQDRQFILSSKKLLLSDSGFYLCAWSPGRADSPLHFGNGTRLTVT.

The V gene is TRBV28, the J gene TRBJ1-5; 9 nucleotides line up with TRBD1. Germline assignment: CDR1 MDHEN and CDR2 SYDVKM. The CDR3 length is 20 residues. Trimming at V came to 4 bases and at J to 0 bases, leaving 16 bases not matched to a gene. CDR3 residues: CASSSFAGTGWENSNQPQHF. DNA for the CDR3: TGTGCCAGCAGTTCATTCGCCGGGACAGGGTGGGAGAATAGCAATCAGCCCCAGCATTTT.

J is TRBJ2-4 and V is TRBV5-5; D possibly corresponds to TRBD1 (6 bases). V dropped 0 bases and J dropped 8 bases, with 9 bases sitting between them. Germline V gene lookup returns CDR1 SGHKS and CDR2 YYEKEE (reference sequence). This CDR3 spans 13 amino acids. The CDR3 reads CASSLVRGDIQYF. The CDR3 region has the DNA TGTGCCAGCAGCTTGGTCAGGGGAGACATTCAGTACTTC.

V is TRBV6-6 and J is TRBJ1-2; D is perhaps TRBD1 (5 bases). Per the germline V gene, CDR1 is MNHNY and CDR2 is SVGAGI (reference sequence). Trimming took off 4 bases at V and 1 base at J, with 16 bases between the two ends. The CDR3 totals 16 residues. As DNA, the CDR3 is TGTGCCAGCAGTTTCCTTCCGGGACGCGGTAACTATGGCTACACCTTC. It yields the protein CASSFLPGRGNYGYTF.

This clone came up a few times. CDR3 residues: CASSLIPGPETQYF. The CDR3, as DNA: TGTGCCAGCAGCTTAATTCCGGGCCCAGAGACCCAGTACTTC. V usage is TRBV7-9 and J usage is TRBJ2-5; D remains unclear. The germline gives CDR1 SEHNR, CDR2 FQNEAQ (reference sequence). V was cut by 2 bases and J by 4 bases, with 11 bases left in between. The CDR3 length is 14 residues.

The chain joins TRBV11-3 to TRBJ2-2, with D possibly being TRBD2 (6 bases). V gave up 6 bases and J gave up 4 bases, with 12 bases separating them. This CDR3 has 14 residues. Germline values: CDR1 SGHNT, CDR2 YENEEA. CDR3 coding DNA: TGTGCCAGCAGTCCGGGACTGCTCACCGGGGAGCTGTTTTTT. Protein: CASSPGLLTGELFF.

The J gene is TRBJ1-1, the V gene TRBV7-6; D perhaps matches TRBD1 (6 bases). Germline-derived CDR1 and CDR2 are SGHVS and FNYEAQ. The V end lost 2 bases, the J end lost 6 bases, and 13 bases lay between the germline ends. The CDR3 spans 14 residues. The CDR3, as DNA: TGTGCCAGCAGCTTAAGCCAGGGGTTTGCTGAAGCTTTCTTT. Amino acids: CASSLSQGFAEAFF.

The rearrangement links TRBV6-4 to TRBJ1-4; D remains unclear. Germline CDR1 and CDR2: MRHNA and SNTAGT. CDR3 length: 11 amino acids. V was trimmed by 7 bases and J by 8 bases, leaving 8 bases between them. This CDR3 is CASMVPEKLFF. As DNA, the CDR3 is TGTGCCAGCATGGTCCCAGAAAAACTGTTTTTT.

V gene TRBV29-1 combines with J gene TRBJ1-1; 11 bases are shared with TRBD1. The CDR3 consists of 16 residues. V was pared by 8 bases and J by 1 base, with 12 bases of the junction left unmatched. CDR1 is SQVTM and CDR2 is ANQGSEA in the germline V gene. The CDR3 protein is CSTDRGPEKGNTEAFF. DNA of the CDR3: TGCAGCACGGACAGGGGGCCGGAAAAGGGGAACACTGAAGCTTTCTTT.